The present T cell receptor (beta chain) was sequenced within a study of PD-1 blockade in classical Hodgkin lymphoma. Study conclusions and caveats: Patients starting nivolumab under 1 year after ASCT were excluded. The study found that TCR diversity rose significantly by C4D1 in CD4+ but not CD8+ cells. Relative to healthy donors, newly diagnosed patients reportedly had lower baseline TCR diversity, which was reported as lower still in relapsed/refractory patients. Those achieving complete response showed baseline diversity like newly diagnosed patients.

TCRdb keeps only in-frame clones here, not all; method: immunoSEQ multiplex PCR. There are 90,000 to 140,000 clones in the sample; around nine tenths occur only once, and 19% lies in the top ten. The CDR3 is made up of 15 amino acids. CDR1 and CDR2 (germline): GTSNPN, SVGIG (reference sequence). V lost 2 bases and J 4 bases, leaving 16 bases between the germline ends. The time point was: cycle 4 day 1 (C4D1), after five to seven weeks of nivolumab. Each patient relapsed following autologous stem cell transplantation, and prior brentuximab vedotin exposure differed. About this clone: Its antigen is unidentified.

The sample consisted of peripheral blood mononuclear cells (PBMCs), taken before the fourth cycle of nivolumab. The TCR comes from a human donor with classical Hodgkin lymphoma. The chain couples TRBV30 to TRBJ2-3, with unresolved D. CDR3 sequence reads: CAWSRRPSKADTQYF. As DNA, the CDR3 is TGTGCCTGGAGTAGGCGTCCTTCGAAGGCAGATACGCAGTATTTT.